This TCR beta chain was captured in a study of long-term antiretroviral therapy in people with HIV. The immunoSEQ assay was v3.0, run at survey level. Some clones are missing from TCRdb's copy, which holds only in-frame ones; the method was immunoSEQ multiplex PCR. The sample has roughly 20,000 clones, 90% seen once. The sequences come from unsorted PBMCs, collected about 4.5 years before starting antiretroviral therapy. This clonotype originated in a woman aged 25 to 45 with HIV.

The DNA for the CDR3 is TGTGCCAGCAGCTTTCGGACAGGGTCCTTGCAGGGCTACACCTTC. Protein: CASSFRTGSLQGYTF. The J gene is TRBJ1-2, the V gene TRBV5-4; 8 nucleotides match TRBD1. The V and J ends lost 2 bases and 8 bases, in that order; junction bases with no gene match: 11. From germline, CDR1 is SGHNT and CDR2 YYREEE (reference sequence). This CDR3 spans 15 amino acids.